The source of this T cell receptor beta chain is a study of T cell responses to AZD1222 COVID-19 vaccine. Study outcomes and limitations: The donor cohort was predominantly white British with a female majority, and clonal diversity may have been underestimated. Within unmutated variant regions lay the reported targets of nearly half of spike-specific TCRs. Seropositivity was recorded at baseline in only a handful of AZD1222 recipients.

Notes on this clone: Its target is unknown.

The assay was immunoSEQ multiplex PCR, and TCRdb's table has in-frame clones only and misses some. The sample includes approximately 150,000 clones, roughly 86% of them seen just once. This sample comprised peripheral blood, obtained 28 days after the second AZD1222 dose. The clonotype comes from an adult who received the AZD1222 COVID-19 vaccine.

The CDR3 spells CASKRSAEAFF. CDR3 coding DNA: TGTGCCAGTAAACGGAGCGCTGAAGCTTTCTTT. This sequence joins TRBV19 and TRBJ1-1, with D unclear. The CDR3 sequence is 11 residues long. V lost 7 bases and J lost 6, with 9 bases in between. Germline V lookup: CDR1 LNHDA, CDR2 SQIVND (reference sequence).